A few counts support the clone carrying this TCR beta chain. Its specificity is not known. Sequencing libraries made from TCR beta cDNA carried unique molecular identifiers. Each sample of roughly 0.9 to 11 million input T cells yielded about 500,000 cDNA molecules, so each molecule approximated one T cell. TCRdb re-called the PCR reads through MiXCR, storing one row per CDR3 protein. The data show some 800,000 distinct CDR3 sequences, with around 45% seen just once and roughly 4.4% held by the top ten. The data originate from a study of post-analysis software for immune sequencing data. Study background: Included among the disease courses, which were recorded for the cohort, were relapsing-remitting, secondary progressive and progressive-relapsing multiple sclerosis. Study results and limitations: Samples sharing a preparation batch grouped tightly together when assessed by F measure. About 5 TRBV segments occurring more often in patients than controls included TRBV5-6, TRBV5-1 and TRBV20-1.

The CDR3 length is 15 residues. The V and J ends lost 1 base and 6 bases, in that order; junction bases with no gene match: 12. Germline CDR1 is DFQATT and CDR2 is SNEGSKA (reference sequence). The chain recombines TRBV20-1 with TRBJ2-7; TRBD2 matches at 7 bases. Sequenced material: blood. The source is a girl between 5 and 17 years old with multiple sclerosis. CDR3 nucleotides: TGCAGTGCTAGAGGACTAGCAACACAATCGCGCGAGCAGTACTTC. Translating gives CSARGLATQSREQYF.